These T cell receptor beta chains were read from a single sample in a study of cytomegalovirus exposure and HLA in healthy donors. Produced via immunoSEQ multiplex PCR; TCRdb's table is partial and in-frame only. The repertoire holds around 160,000 clones, with 80% to 85% as singletons. The sample taken for sequencing was PBMCs. The receptors come from a man in his thirties or forties in good health and CMV-seropositive. Both conserved end residues are part of each CDR3. D genes are given only for firm matches. Clone size is stated in some rows and not others, as once, few, many or a class when expanded.

clone size,J gene,V gene,D gene,CDR3 DNA,CDR3 protein
-,TRBJ2-1,TRBV7-2,TRBD2,TGTGCCAGCAGCTTTGCTAGCGGGGGGGCACGTGAGCAGTTCTTC,CASSFASGGAREQFF
many,TRBJ1-2,TRBV4-3,TRBD1,TGCGCCAGCAGCCAAGAAAGAACAGGGGGCTATGGCTACACCTTC,CASSQERTGGYGYTF
-,TRBJ2-4,TRBV9,-,TGTGCCAGCAGCGTAGAGGACACTCTCAAAAACATTCAGTACTTC,CASSVEDTLKNIQYF
-,TRBJ1-3,TRBV9,-,TGTGCCAGCAGTTCGGGTGTGGATGGTCTCATATATTTT,CASSSGVDGLIYF
-,TRBJ1-1,TRBV7-9,TRBD1,TGTGCCAGCAGCCCGAGACAGGGGACGTTGAACACTGAAGCTTTCTTT,CASSPRQGTLNTEAFF
-,TRBJ2-7,TRBV2,TRBD2,TGTGCCAGCAGTGACCAGCGGGGGGACTCCTACGAGCAGTACTTC,CASSDQRGDSYEQYF
-,TRBJ1-4,TRBV2,-,TGTGCCAGCAGCACCACGCAGGGAACGGGCGAAAAACTGTTTTTT,CASSTTQGTGEKLFF
-,TRBJ1-1,TRBV13,TRBD1,TGTGCCAGCGGCAATACAGGGGGTTTAGTAGACACTGAAGCTTTCTTT,CASGNTGGLVDTEAFF
-,TRBJ2-3,TRBV5-1,TRBD1,TGCGCCAGCAGCTCTACAGGGGGAGGTGGCACAGATACGCAGTATTTT,CASSSTGGGGTDTQYF
-,TRBJ2-3,TRBV19,TRBD2,TGTGCCAGCGCAGCGGGAGTTGCCACAGATACGCAGTATTTT,CASAAGVATDTQYF
-,TRBJ1-1,TRBV19,-,TGTGCCAGTAGTATCGCATCCGGGGGTAACACTGAAGCTTTCTTT,CASSIASGGNTEAFF
-,TRBJ1-4,TRBV28,-,TGTGCCAGCAGTTGGACAGACACGGCGGGTGAAAAACTGTTTTTT,CASSWTDTAGEKLFF
-,TRBJ2-7,TRBV21-1,-,TGTGCCAGCAGCAAAAAGGAGTCTAGCGGGGGAAGCTACGAGCAGTACTTC,CASSKKESSGGSYEQYF
-,TRBJ2-7,TRBV4-3,-,TGCGCCAGCAGCCAAGATCTGCAAGGAGGAGAGCAGTACTTC,CASSQDLQGGEQYF